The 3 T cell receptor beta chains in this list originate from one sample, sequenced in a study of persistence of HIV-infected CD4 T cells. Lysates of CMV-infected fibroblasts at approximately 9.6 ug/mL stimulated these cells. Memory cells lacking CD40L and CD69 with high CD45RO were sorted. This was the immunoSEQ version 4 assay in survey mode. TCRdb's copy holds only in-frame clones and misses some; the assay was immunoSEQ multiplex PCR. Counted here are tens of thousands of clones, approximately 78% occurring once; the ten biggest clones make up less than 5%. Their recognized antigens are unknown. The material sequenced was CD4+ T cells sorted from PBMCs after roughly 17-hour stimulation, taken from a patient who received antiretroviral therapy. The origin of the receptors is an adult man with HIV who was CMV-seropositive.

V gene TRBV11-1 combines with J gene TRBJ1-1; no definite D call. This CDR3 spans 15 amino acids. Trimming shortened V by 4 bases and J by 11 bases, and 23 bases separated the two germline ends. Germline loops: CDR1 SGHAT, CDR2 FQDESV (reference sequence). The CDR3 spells CASSSHALFSGVAFF. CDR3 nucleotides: TGTGCCAGCAGCTCCCACGCCTTATTTAGTGGGGTGGCTTTCTTT.

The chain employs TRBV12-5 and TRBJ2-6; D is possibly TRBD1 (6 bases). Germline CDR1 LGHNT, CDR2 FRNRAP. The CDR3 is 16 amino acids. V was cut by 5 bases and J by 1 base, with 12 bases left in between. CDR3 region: CASGPPRGSGANVLTF. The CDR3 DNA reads TGTGCTAGTGGTCCCCCCAGGGGATCTGGGGCCAACGTCCTGACTTTC.

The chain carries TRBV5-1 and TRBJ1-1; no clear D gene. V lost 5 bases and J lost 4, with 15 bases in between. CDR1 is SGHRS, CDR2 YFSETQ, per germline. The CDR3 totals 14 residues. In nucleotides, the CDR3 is TGCGCCAGCAGGCTGGTGGTCGGTAGCACTGAAGCTTTCTTT. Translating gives CASRLVVGSTEAFF.